The present TCR beta chain was sequenced within a study of blood T cell repertoires in COVID-19. The wider study: The United States, Italy and Spain provided the acute and convalescent COVID-19 samples. PBMCs, B-cell-depleted T cells, or T cells provided the cDNA or gDNA that made up the material.

Germline V gene lookup returns CDR1 SGHTA and CDR2 FQGNSA. The CDR3 runs to 10 residues. V was cut by 7 bases and J by 3 bases, with 4 bases left in between. Authors' data handling: Amplification of reference gene primers was used by the study to estimate nucleated cell counts. Some clones are missing from TCRdb's copy, which holds only in-frame ones; the method was immunoSEQ multiplex PCR. The DNA was the basis for D and trimming; V, J and clone size are from that table. Of under 250,000 clones listed, approximately 89% are singletons. The sequencing input was peripheral blood. This TCR derives from a woman in her fifties or sixties who had recovered from COVID-19. This rearrangement joins TRBV7-2 to TRBJ2-7; D is ambiguous. The CDR3 DNA sequence: TGTGCCAGCACCATCTACGAGCAGTACTTC. Amino acid sequence: CASTIYEQYF.